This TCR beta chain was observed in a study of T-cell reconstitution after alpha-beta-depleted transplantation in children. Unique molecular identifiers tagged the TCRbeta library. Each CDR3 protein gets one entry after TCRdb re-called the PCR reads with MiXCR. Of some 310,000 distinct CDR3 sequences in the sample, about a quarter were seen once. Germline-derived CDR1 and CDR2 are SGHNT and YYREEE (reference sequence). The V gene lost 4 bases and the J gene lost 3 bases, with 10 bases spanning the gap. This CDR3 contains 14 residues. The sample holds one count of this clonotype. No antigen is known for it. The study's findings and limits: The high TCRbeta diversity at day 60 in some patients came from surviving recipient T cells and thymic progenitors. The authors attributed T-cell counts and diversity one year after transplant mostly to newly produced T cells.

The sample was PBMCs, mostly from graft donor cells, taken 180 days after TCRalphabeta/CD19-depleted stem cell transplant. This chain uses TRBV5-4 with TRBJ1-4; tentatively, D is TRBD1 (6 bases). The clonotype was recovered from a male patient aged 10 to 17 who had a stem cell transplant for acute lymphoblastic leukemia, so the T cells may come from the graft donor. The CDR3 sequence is CASSGGAANEKLFF. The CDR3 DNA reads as TGTGCCAGCAGCGGGGGCGCGGCTAATGAAAAACTGTTTTTT.